This T cell receptor beta chain derives from a study of identical twins. General observations from the study: Surplus twin overlap in beta out-of-frame sequences was less pronounced. For zero-insertion analyses, partial confounding could come from invariant MAIT and iNKT cells.

This clonotype showed up just a few times. Its antigen is as yet unknown. Donors were all healthy Caucasians. TCRdb reanalysed the 5' RACE reads using MiXCR and keeps one entry per CDR3 protein. The repertoire has more than 1.5 million distinct CDR3 sequences, less than 35% of them found once; the top ten carry 0.27%. The material sequenced was cord blood. The TCR sequence derives from a newborn girl in good health.

CDR3 nucleotide sequence: TGTGCCAGCAGAGACCGTCGGCTCCTCCAAGAGACCCAGTACTTC. This sequence encodes CASRDRRLLQETQYF. The chain recombines TRBV28 with TRBJ2-5, with unresolved D. The CDR3 loop spans 15 amino acids. Trimming left V 6 bases short and J 1 base short, with 15 bases between. CDR1 and CDR2 (germline): MDHEN, SYDVKM.